This note documents a single T cell receptor (beta chain) sequence. There are many counts of this clonotype. Its cognate antigen has yet to be identified. No base qualities exist here, and no much larger clone lies one base off it. All donors were healthy Caucasians. Three pairs of female monozygotic twins, all aged roughly 18 to 29 years, were included in the twin cohort. CD4+ and CD8+ T cell populations were isolated with positive isolation kits from Invitrogen. These data are taken from a study of identical twins (dated by TCRdb to 2016 to 2017). Regarding the study in general: To test whether fetal clonotypes persist, this study deep-sequenced TCR alpha and beta repertoires from monozygotic twins, from unrelated adults of various ages, and from cord blood. To rule out contamination, replicate twin experiments were performed at different times with different library preparation protocols. Findings and caveats that apply to the study as a whole: Because the same donors could not be followed over many years, conclusions were based on cross-sectional statistical analysis. Fewer insertions were carried by abundant cord blood beta clonotypes, a similar but weaker trend appeared in young adult naive repertoires, and no such trend appeared in memory repertoires. In monozygotic twins, out-of-frame TCR alpha sharing was systematically underestimated by recombination models, although the models agreed with sharing between unrelated individuals. In beta out-of-frame sequences, excess twin sharing was weaker, because having fewer shared sequences lowered the signal-to-noise ratio. Zero-insertion analyses could be partly confounded by invariant T cells such as MAIT and iNKT, though diverse VJ usage argued against such confounding for most clonotypes. Compared with coincidental sharing between unrelated individuals, out-of-frame TCR alpha sequences shared between twins had an excess of sequences with low generation probability.

Libraries were prepared through 5' RACE. Sequenced on an Illumina HiSeq 2000. A universal primer binding site was added through template switching, and the final cDNA carried a unique molecular identifier so that TCR cDNA molecules could be counted accurately. First-strand cDNA for TCR alpha and beta chains was synthesized from specific primers in the conserved constant-segment region. To control for contamination, each cDNA library was double barcoded with a SMART-Mk sample barcode plus Illumina barcodes. TruSeq adapter sequences, together with Illumina sample barcodes, were added in two successive PCR steps. The TCR alpha and beta cDNA libraries were sequenced on the Illumina HiSeq platform using custom primers. As for the authors' bioinformatics: MiGEC processed the raw reads to extract unique molecular identifiers, while MiXCR was used to determine the CDR3 positions. For each individual, recombination models were inferred using an EM algorithm with the repgenHMM and IGoR tools. Shared clonotype analysis was performed with the tcR package in R, normalizing sharing by the product of cloneset sizes. Out-of-frame nonproductive sequences were analyzed to study raw recombination free of thymic and clonal selection effects. TCRdb trimmed the raw reads at Q25, called clones with MiXCR and kept productive beta chains. One record per CDR3 amino acid sequence lists the most common genes and DNA. For this entry, the V and J calls and clone size follow TCRdb and not the study's own pipeline. The table for this sample lists 450,000 or so distinct CDR3 sequences; roughly 13% of them were counted only once. Of the sample, approximately 1% is held by the ten largest clones.

This same sample was also part of a study on yellow fever vaccine responses in identical twins. The second study's authors report: According to the authors, the vaccine-induced T cell response in identical twins seemed to be partly convergent and partly specific to each individual. The study precisely tracked vaccine-responding T cell clones in identical twins.

Specimen: CD4+ T cells sorted from blood. The TCR sequence derives from a young woman in good health.

The CDR3 in this case is CASSLARSYEQYF. The nucleotide sequence is TGTGCCAGCAGCTTAGCGAGGTCCTACGAGCAGTACTTC. Rearrangement joined TRBV6-2 or TRBV6-3 to TRBJ2-7, and the D gene may be TRBD2, 5 bases matching. Spanning cysteine to phenylalanine, the CDR3 consists of 13 amino acids. Solely the CDR3 DNA is kept, with 39 bases framed from the first base. CDR1 MNHEY and CDR2 SVGEGT were looked up in the germline V gene. At the junction V is shortened by 6 bases and J by 1 base, with 10 bases in between.